Below, one TCR beta chain is given with its context. This sample is part of a study of blood T cell repertoires in COVID-19. The J segment lost 7 bases and the V segment lost 1 base, leaving 7 bases of the junction unmatched. The V gene's germline CDR1 is SGDLS and CDR2 YYNGEE. This CDR3 contains 15 residues. Authors' data handling: Amplification of reference gene primers was used by the study to estimate nucleated cell counts. Only in-frame clones appear in the TCRdb table, and some are missing; sequencing was by immunoSEQ multiplex PCR. V, J and clone size reflect that table, while D and trimming were determined from the DNA. Of 55,000 to 65,000 clones in the sample, roughly three quarters were seen once.

This chain connects TRBV9 to TRBJ1-4; 7 bases match TRBD1. This TCR was sampled from a man aged 55 to 70 with acute or convalescent COVID-19. Material: peripheral blood. The CDR3 DNA follows: TGTGCCAGCAGCGTAATGGCAGGGGGAGGTGAAAAACTGTTTTTT. This translates into CASSVMAGGGEKLFF.